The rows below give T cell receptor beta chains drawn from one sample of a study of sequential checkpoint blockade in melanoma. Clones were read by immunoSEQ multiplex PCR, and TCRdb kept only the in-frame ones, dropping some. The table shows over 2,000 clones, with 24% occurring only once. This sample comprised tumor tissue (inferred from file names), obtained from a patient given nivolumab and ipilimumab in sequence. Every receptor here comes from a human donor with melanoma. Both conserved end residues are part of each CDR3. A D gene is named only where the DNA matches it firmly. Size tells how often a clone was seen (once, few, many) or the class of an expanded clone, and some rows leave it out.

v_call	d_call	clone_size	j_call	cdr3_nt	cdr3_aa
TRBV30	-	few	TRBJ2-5	TGTGCCTGGAGTGATGGGACTTTTGGGGGGGAGACCCAGTACTTC	CAWSDGTFGGETQYF
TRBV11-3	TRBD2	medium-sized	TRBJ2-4	TGTGCCAGCAGCTTGGCCGGGGGGAGGAACATTCAGTACTTC	CASSLAGGRNIQYF
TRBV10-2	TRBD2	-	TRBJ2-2	TGCGCCAGCACCCAGGGGGGAGGACTAGCGGGGACCGGGGAGCTGTTTTTT	CASTQGGGLAGTGELFF
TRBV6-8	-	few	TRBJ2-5	TGTGCCAGCAGTACCCCAGGAGAGACCCAGTACTTC	CASSTPGETQYF
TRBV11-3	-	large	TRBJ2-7	TGTGCCAGCAGCTTAGGGGCGGAGGGTTCCTACGAGCAGTACTTC	CASSLGAEGSYEQYF
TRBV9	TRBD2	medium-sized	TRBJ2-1	TGTGCCAGCAGTGTAGCGGGGAGGGACAATGAGCAGTTCTTC	CASSVAGRDNEQFF
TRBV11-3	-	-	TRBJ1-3	TGTGCCAGCAGCTTGGCCGGGACGGCTGGAAACACCATATATTTT	CASSLAGTAGNTIYF
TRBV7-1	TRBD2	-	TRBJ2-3	TGTGCCAGCAGCGCTGGACTAGCGGTCGGCACAGATACGCAGTATTTT	CASSAGLAVGTDTQYF
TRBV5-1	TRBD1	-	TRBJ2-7	TGCGCCAGCAGCTTGGCCCGGGACAGGGGCTTCTACGAGCAGTACTTC	CASSLARDRGFYEQYF
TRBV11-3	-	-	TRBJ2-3	TGTGCCAGCAGCCCACAAGGGACTAGCACAGATACGCAGTATTTT	CASSPQGTSTDTQYF
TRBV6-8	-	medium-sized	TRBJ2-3	TGTGCCAGCAGTTTAGACAGTGACGCAGATACGCAGTATTTT	CASSLDSDADTQYF
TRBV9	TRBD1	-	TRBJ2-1	TGTGCCAGCAGTAAGCATCGGGACAGGAGGTACAATGAGCAGTTCTTC	CASSKHRDRRYNEQFF
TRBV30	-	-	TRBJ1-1	TGTGCCTGGAGTGGGGACGGGAGGACTGAAGCTTTCTTT	CAWSGDGRTEAFF
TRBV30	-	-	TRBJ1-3	TGTGCCTGGAGAGGGTTGGGCTCAAACTGGGGCACCATATATTTT	CAWRGLGSNWGTIYF
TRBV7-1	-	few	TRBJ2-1	TGTGCCAGCAGCTTGGAGCGCCCCACCTCCTACAATGAGCAGTTCTTC	CASSLERPTSYNEQFF
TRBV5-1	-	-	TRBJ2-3	TGCGCCAGCAGCCCGGGGACTTTCACAGATACGCAGTATTTT	CASSPGTFTDTQYF
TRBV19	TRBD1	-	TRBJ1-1	TGTGCCAGTAGTCAAAGTCACGCGGGGACAGGGGCGAACACTGAAGCTTTCTTT	CASSQSHAGTGANTEAFF
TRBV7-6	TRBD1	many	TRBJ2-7	TGTGCCAGCAGGGGCGGACAGGGGGCATCGTACGAGCAGTACTTC	CASRGGQGASYEQYF
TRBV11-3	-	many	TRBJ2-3	TGTGCCAGCAGCTTGCCGCTATGGGGCACAGATACGCAGTATTTT	CASSLPLWGTDTQYF
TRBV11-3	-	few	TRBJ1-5	TGTGCCAGCAGCTCACCCGGCAGAGTCAATCAGCCCCAGCATTTT	CASSSPGRVNQPQHF
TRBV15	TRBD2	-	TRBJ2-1	TGTGCCAGCAACCCGGGACTAGCGGGCAATGAGCAGTTCTTC	CASNPGLAGNEQFF
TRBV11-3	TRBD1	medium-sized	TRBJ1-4	TGTGCCAGCAGCTTGACAGGGGGTAATGAAAAACTGTTTTTT	CASSLTGGNEKLFF
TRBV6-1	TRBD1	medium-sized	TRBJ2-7	TGTGCCAGCAGTGAAGGAACAGGGGGAAATCCTTTATCCTACGAGCAGTACTTC	CASSEGTGGNPLSYEQYF
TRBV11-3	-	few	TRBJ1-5	TGTGCCAGCAGCCCGCTCGGAAGCAATCAGCCCCAGCATTTT	CASSPLGSNQPQHF
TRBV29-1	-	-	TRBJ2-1	TGCAGCGTTGATCTGCAGGGGCATGAGCAGTTCTTC	CSVDLQGHEQFF
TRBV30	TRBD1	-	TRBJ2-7	TGTGCCTGGAAAGGGACAGGGGACTACGAGCAGTACTTC	CAWKGTGDYEQYF
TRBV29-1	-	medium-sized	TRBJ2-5	TGCAGCGTTCTCTCCGGGGAGAGCGAGACCCAGTACTTC	CSVLSGESETQYF
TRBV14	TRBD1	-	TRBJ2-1	TGTGCCAGCAGCCGCTGGACAGGGGGCGGGGATGAGCAGTTCTTC	CASSRWTGGGDEQFF
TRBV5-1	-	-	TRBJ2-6	TGCGCCAGCAGCGGCCAAAACTCTGGGGCCAACGTCCTGACTTTC	CASSGQNSGANVLTF
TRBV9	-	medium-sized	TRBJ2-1	TGTGCCAGCAGCGTAGTCGGACACCGAGGCGATGAGCAGTTCTTC	CASSVVGHRGDEQFF
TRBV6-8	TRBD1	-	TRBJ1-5	TGTGCCAGCAGTTGGTACCGGGACAGAAATCAGCCCCAGCATTTT	CASSWYRDRNQPQHF
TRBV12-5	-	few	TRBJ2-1	TGTGCCAGCACCCTTCAACCGCTAGCGGAGCAGTTCTTC	CASTLQPLAEQFF
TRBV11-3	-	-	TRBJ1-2	TGTGCCAGCAGCTTACAGGGTTATGCCTATGGCTACACCTTC	CASSLQGYAYGYTF
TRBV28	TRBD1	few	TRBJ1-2	TGTGCCAGCAGTTTAGGGACAGGATTTGGCTACACCTTC	CASSLGTGFGYTF
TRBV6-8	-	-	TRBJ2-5	TGTGCCAGCAGTTGGGGGGAGTCGTGGGAGACCCAGTACTTC	CASSWGESWETQYF
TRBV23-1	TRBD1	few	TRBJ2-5	TGCGCCAGCAGTACAGGGGGCTCAGAGACCCAGTACTTC	CASSTGGSETQYF
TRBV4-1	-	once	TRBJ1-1	TGCGCCAGCAGCCAAGGACAGCCGAACACTGAAGCTTTCTTT	CASSQGQPNTEAFF
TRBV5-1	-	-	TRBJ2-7	TGCGCCAGCAGGACGGATTTGACACCGTCCGAGGAGCAGTACTTC	CASRTDLTPSEEQYF
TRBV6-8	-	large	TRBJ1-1	TGTGCCAGCAGTGACGGGGGCACTGAAGCTTTCTTT	CASSDGGTEAFF
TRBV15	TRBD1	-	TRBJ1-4	TGTGCCACCTCCCCGGGACAGGGGGAAGAAAAACTGTTTTTT	CATSPGQGEEKLFF
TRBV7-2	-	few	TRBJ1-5	TGTGCCAGCAGCAAAGGGGCCGATCAGCCCCAGCATTTT	CASSKGADQPQHF
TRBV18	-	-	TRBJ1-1	TGTGCCAGCTCCCCCGGGGGACCCCCGGGTGGAGCTTTCTTT	CASSPGGPPGGAFF
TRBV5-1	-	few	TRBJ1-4	TGCGCCAGCAGCCTTGGACCCAGTAATGAAAAACTGTTTTTT	CASSLGPSNEKLFF
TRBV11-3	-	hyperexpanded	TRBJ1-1	TGTGCCAGCAGCTTATACTGGACCCGGCACACTGAAGCTTTCTTT	CASSLYWTRHTEAFF
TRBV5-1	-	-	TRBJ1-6	TGCGCCAGCAGCTTGGGACAAGGGGGTCCTAATTCACCCCTCCACTTT	CASSLGQGGPNSPLHF
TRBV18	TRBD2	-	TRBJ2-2	TGTGCCAGCTCACCTCAGGGAGGGCTGAACACCGGGGAGCTGTTTTTT	CASSPQGGLNTGELFF
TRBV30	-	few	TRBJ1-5	TGTGCCTGGAGTGTGGGGGATCATCAGCCCCAGCATTTT	CAWSVGDHQPQHF
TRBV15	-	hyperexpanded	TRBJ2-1	TGTGCCACCAGCAGTTTGAGTAGCTCCTACAATGAGCAGTTCTTC	CATSSLSSSYNEQFF
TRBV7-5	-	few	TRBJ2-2	TGTGCCAGCAGCTCCGTCGGGGCGAACACCGGGGAGCTGTTTTTT	CASSSVGANTGELFF
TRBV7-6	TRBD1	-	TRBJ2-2	TGTGCCAGCAGCTTAAAACGGACAGGGTACACCGGGGAGCTGTTTTTT	CASSLKRTGYTGELFF
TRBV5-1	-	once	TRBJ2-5	TGCGCCAGCCGCCCGGGGGCGTACCAAGAGACCCAGTACTTC	CASRPGAYQETQYF
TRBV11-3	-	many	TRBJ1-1	TGTGCCAGCATCCCCCCGAGGGGGGGCTTGAGCACTGAAGCTTTCTTT	CASIPPRGGLSTEAFF
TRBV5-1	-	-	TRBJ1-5	TGCGCCAGCAGCGTCTCCGGGACGATGGGCCAGCCCCAGCATTTT	CASSVSGTMGQPQHF